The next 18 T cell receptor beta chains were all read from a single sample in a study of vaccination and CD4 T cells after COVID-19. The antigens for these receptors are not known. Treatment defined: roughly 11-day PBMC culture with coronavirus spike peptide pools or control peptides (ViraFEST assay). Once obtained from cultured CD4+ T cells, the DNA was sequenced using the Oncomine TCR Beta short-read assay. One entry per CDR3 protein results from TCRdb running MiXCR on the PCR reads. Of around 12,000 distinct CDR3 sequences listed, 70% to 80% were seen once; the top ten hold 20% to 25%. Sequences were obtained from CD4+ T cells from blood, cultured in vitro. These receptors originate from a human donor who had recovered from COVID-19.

CDR3 nucleotide sequence: TGCAGCGTTGAAGTGCGCGGGGGCGACTACACCTTC. Translation gives CSVEVRGGDYTF. The chain uses TRBV29-1 and TRBJ1-2, with D possibly matching TRBD1 (6 bases). There are 12 residues in the CDR3. V dropped 1 base and J dropped 10 bases, with 13 bases sitting between them. Germline CDR1 SQVTM, CDR2 ANQGSEA. The complete variable domain, with remaining parts taken from reference TRBV29-1 and TRBJ1-2, reads SAVISQKPSRDICQRGTSLTIQCQVDSQVTMMFWYRQQPGQSLTLIATANQGSEATYESGFVIDKFPISRPNLTFSTLTVSNMSPEDSSIYLCSVEVRGGDYTFGSGTRLTVV.

The CDR3 is CASSFSGPIKEQFF. DNA for the CDR3: TGTGCCAGCAGTTTTTCCGGGCCTATTAAGGAGCAGTTCTTC. The chain carries TRBV6-2 or TRBV6-3 and TRBJ2-1, with D unresolved. Germline-derived CDR1 and CDR2 are MNHEY and SVGEGT. Between the trimmed V and J ends, which lost 4 bases and 10 bases, there was a span of 17 bases. This CDR3 is built from 14 residues.

CDR3 in amino acids: CASSQVDGQYGYTF. CDR3 DNA sequence: TGTGCCAGCAGCCAAGTAGACGGCCAATATGGCTACACCTTC. The chain carries TRBV14 and TRBJ1-2; the D is unclear. The CDR3 is 14 amino acids. Deletions cut 1 base from V and 5 bases from J, with 11 bases between. In germline, CDR1 is SGHDN, CDR2 FVKESK.

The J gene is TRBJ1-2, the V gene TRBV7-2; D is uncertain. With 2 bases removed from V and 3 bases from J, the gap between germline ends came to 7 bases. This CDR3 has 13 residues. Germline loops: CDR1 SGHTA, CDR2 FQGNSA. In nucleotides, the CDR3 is TGTGCCAGCAGCTTATACACATACTATGGCTACACCTTC. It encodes CASSLYTYYGYTF.

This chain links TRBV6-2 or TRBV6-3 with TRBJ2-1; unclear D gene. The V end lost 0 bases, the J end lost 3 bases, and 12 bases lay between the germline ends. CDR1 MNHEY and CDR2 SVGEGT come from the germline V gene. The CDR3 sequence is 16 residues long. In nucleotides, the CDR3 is TGTGCCAGCAGTTACTCTTGGCTTAACGGCTACAATGAGCAGTTCTTC. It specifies CASSYSWLNGYNEQFF.

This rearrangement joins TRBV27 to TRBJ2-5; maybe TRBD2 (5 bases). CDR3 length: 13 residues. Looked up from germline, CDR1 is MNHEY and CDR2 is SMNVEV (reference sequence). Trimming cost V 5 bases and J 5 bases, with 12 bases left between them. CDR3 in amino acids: CASSLLRGETQYF. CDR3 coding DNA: TGTGCCAGCAGTCTCCTTAGAGGGGAGACCCAGTACTTC.

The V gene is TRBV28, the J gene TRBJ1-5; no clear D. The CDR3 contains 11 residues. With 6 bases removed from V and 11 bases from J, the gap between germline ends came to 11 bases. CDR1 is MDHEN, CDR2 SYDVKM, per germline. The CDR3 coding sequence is TGTGCCAGCAGAGCGGAGAGGACCCAGCATTTT. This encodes CASRAERTQHF.

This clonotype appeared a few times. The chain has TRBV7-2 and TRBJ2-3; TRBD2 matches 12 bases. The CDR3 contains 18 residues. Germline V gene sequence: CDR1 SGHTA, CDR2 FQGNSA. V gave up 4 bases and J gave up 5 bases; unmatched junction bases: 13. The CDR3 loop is CASSSYYSSGRGGDTQYF. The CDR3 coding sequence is TGTGCCAGCAGCTCCTATTACTCTAGCGGGAGGGGGGGAGATACGCAGTATTTT. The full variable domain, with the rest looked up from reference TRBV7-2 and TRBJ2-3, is GAGVSQSPSNKVTEKGKDVELRCDPISGHTALYWYRQSLGQGLEFLIYFQGNSAPDKSGLPSDRFSAERTGGSVSTLTIQRTQQEDSAVYLCASSSYYSSGRGGDTQYFGPGTRLTVL.

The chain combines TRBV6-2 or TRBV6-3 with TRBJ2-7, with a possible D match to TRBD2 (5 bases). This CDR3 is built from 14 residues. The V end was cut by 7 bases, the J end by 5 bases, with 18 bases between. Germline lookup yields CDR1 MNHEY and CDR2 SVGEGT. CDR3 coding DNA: TGTGCCAGCACCGAACTAACGGGGTTCCACGAGCAGTACTTC. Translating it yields CASTELTGFHEQYF.

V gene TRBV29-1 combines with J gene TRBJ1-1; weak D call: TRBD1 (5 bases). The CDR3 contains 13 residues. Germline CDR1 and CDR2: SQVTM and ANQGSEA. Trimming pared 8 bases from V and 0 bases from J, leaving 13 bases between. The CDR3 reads CSTSLGVNTEAFF. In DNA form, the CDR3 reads TGCAGCACTTCACTAGGGGTGAACACTGAAGCTTTCTTT.

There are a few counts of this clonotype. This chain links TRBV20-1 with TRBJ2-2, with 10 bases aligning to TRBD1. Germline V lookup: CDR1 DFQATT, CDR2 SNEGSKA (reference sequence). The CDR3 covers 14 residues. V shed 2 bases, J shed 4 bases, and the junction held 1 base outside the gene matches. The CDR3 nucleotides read TGCAGTGCTAGACGGGACAGGGGCACCGGGGAGCTGTTTTTT. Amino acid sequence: CSARRDRGTGELFF.

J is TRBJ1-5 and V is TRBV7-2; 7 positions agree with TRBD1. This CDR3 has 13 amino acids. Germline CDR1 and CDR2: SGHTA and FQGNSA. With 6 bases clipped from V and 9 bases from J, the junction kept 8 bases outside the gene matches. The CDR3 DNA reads TGTGCCAGCAGAGATACAGGGGTAGGGCCCCAGCATTTT. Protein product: CASRDTGVGPQHF.

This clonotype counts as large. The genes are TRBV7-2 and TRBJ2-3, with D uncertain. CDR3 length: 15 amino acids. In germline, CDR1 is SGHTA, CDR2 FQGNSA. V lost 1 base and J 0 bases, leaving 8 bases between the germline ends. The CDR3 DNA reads TGTGCCAGCAGCTTAGAGTACCTAAGCACAGATACGCAGTATTTT. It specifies CASSLEYLSTDTQYF.

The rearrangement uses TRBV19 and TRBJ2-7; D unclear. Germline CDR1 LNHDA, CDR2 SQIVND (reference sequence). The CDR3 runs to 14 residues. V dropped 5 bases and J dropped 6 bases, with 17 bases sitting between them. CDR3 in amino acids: CASSVRPIGSEQYF. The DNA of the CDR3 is TGTGCCAGTAGTGTCCGACCGATTGGATCCGAGCAGTACTTC. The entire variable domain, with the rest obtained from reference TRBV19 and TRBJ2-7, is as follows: DGGITQSPKYLFRKEGQNVTLSCEQNLNHDAMYWYRQDPGQGLRLIYYSQIVNDFQKGDIAEGYSVSREKKESFPLTVTSAQKNPTAFYLCASSVRPIGSEQYFGPGTRLTVT.

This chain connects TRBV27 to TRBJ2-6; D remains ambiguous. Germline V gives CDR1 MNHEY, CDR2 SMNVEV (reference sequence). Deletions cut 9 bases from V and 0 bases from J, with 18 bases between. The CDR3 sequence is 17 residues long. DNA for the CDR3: TGTGCCAGAGGCCCGTGGGTCCAAAGCTCTGGGGCCAACGTCCTGACTTTC. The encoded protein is CARGPWVQSSGANVLTF.

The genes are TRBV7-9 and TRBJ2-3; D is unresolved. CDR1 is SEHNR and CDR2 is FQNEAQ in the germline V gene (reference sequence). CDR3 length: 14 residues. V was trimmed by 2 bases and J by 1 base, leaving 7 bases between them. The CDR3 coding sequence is TGTGCCAGCAGCTTAACGGCTGGCACAGATACGCAGTATTTT. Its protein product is CASSLTAGTDTQYF.

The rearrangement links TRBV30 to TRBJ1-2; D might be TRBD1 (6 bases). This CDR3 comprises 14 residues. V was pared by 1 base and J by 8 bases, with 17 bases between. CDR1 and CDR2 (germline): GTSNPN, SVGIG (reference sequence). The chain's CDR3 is CAWSALQGIGGYTF. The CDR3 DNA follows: TGTGCCTGGAGTGCCCTCCAGGGGATCGGGGGCTACACCTTC.

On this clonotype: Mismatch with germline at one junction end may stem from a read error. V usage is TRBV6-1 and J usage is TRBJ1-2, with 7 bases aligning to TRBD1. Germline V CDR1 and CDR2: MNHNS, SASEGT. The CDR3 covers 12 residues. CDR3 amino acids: CATRGAIYGHTF. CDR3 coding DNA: TGTGCCACCAGGGGGGCAATCTATGGCCACACCTTC.